Included here is one TCR beta chain sequence, with context. The data stem from a study of blood T cell repertoires in COVID-19. Study background: Acute and convalescent COVID-19 samples came from the United States, Italy and Spain. PBMCs, B-cell-depleted T cells, or T cells were the source of the cDNA or gDNA that made up the material.

In the source study's methods: Estimation of nucleated cell counts relied on the amplification of reference gene primers. Data came from immunoSEQ multiplex PCR; TCRdb stores just in-frame clones and leaves some out. V, J and clone size are taken as reported in that table, and D and trimming were inferred from the DNA itself. The sample records about 220,000 clones, around 84% being singletons. J lost 5 bases, V lost 9 bases, and 18 bases had no gene match. This CDR3 comprises 17 residues. Germline CDR1 reads LNHDA; CDR2 reads SQIVND (reference sequence). The sequenced material came from peripheral blood. This sequence originates from a man aged 30-40 years with active or convalescent COVID-19. The chain uses TRBV19 and TRBJ1-5, with 8 bases lining up with TRBD1. In nucleotides, the CDR3 is TGTGCCAGGATAGGCCACGGACAGGGATTCTTTCATCAGCCCCAGCATTTT. As protein: CARIGHGQGFFHQPQHF.